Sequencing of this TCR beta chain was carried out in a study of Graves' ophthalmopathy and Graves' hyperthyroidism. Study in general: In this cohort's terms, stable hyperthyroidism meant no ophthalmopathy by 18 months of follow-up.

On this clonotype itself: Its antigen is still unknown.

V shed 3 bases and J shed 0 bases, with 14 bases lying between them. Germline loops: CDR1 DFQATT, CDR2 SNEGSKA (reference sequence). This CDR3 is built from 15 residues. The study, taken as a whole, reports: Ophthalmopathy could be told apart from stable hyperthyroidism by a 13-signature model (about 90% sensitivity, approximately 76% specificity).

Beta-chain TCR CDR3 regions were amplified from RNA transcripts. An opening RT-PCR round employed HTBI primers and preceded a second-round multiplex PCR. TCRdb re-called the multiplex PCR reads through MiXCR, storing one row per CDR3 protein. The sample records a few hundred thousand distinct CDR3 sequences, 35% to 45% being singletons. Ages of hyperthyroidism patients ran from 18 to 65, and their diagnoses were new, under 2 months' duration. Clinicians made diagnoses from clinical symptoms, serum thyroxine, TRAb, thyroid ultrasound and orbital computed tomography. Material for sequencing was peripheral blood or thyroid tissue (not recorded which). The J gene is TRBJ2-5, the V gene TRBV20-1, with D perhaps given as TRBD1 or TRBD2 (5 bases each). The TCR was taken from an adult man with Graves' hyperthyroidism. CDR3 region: CSARGDGSYQETQYF. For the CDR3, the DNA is TGCAGTGCTAGGGGGGACGGATCGTACCAAGAGACCCAGTACTTC.